This T cell receptor beta chain was documented in a study of blood T cell repertoires in COVID-19. At the level of the study: Samples taken during acute and convalescent COVID-19 were collected in the United States, Italy and Spain. Sample material is recorded as cDNA or gDNA derived from T cells, B-cell-depleted T cells, or PBMCs.

Germline V gene lookup returns CDR1 MNHEY and CDR2 SVGAGI. The CDR3 has 13 residues. The junction had 6 bases not matched to a gene; V was cut back by 7 bases and J by 6 bases. Per the authors' pipeline: Amplification from reference gene primers served as the basis for estimated nucleated cell counts. Data came from immunoSEQ multiplex PCR; TCRdb stores just in-frame clones and leaves some out. The V and J calls and clone size were taken over from that table, and D and trimming were inferred from the DNA. The sample shows approximately 220,000 clones, less than 90% of them seen only once. V and J are TRBV6-5 and TRBJ1-2; 9 bases map to TRBD1. This receptor was taken from a woman aged 50 to 60 with acute or convalescent COVID-19. The sequencing input was peripheral blood. The CDR3 DNA is TGTGCCAGCACCCAACAGGGGGCGAATGGCTACACCTTC. This codes for CASTQQGANGYTF.